This T cell receptor (beta chain) was recorded in a study of blood T cell repertoires in COVID-19 (dated by TCRdb to about 2020). Describing the broader study: Samples from collaborators originated in the United States, Italy and Spain and spanned both the acute and convalescent phases of COVID-19. The material from the prospective study consisted of cDNA or gDNA derived from T cells, B-cell-depleted T cells, or PBMCs. The dataset comprised deeply sampled blood TCRbeta repertoires from subjects exposed to, actively infected with, or recovered from COVID-19. The repertoires were released in a freely available public database intended as a resource for research on the immune response to SARS-CoV-2. Samples were obtained from the ongoing ImmuneRACE study (first 160 participants) and from 1,000 to 1,500 subjects provided by 6 global collaborators. The sample metadata nearly always contained a de-identified subject ID, COVID-19 status, age in years and sex. HLA class I and class II types, where available, came from metadata supplied by the sample provider rather than from assay-based typing.

Details on this clone: Its binding antigen is unknown. Base qualities are missing; no much larger clone stands one base away.

The immunoSEQ Assay, a bias-controlled multiplex PCR, was used to amplify TCRbeta CDR3 regions from genomic DNA. As for how the authors treated the data: Nucleated cell counts per sample were estimated from amplification of reference gene primers within the assay. Sequence reads were collapsed and filtered to measure the absolute abundance of every unique TCRbeta CDR3 rearrangement. For each sample, productive Simpson clonality was calculated by taking the square root of Simpson's diversity index across productive rearrangements. TCRdb retrieved this table from immuneACCESS and kept in-frame rearrangements only. Not all clones are present; in checked studies, unresolved V genes account for under half, and no reason is known for the remainder. From that table come the V and J calls and clone size; the DNA was used to work out D and trimming. Within this sample are 87,000 or so clones, with approximately 82% of them counted one time only. The ten largest clones capture 2% to 2.5% of the sample.

The collaborating institutions used their own protocols to collect whole blood in K2EDTA tubes. For TCRbeta analysis, collaborator samples were shipped as frozen whole blood, as isolated PBMCs, or as DNA extracted from either sample type. Overall results and qualifications from the work: How much clinical and demographic metadata was included differed by source and by participant, and the metadata was provided uncurated.

Sample: peripheral blood. The source of this sequence is a woman in her seventies with acute or convalescent COVID-19.

The nucleotide sequence reads as follows: TGTGCCATCAGTGAGTACCCCGAGGAGACCCAGTACTTC. Its protein is CAISEYPEETQYF. The rearrangement joined TRBV10-3 to TRBJ2-5, with an unclear D gene assignment. The CDR3 runs 13 amino acids, cysteine and phenylalanine included. The sequence is cut down to CDR3 DNA, 39 bases in frame from base 1. Sequences ENHRY (CDR1) and SYGVKD (CDR2) are obtained from the germline V gene. A distance of 8 bases separates the germline ends of V and J, which lose 1 base and 5 bases respectively.